Below are 21 T cell receptor beta chains sequenced from a single sample in a study of CD8+ T cells in alopecia areata. Sequencing templates came from extracted RNA that was reverse transcribed into cDNA. Sequenced by immunoSEQ multiplex PCR; TCRdb stores in-frame clones only, minus some. The data show 140,000 to 150,000 clones, with about 51% seen just once and roughly 0.92% held by the top ten. Material: CD4+ T cells sorted from blood, obtained at week 0. Receptors originate from a human donor with alopecia areata.

CDR3 loop: CASSSGILGETQYF. In DNA form, the CDR3 reads TGTGCCAGCAGCTCCGGAATATTGGGCGAGACCCAGTACTTC. The chain employs TRBV7-8 and TRBJ2-5; no clear D gene. The V gene's germline CDR1 is SGHVS and CDR2 FQNEAQ. The CDR3 runs 14 residues. V was pared by 4 bases and J by 5 bases, with 14 bases between.

This clone showed up just a few times. The rearrangement uses TRBV4-2 and TRBJ2-3; 13 positions agree with TRBD2. The CDR3 spans 16 residues. After removal of 1 base from V and 4 bases from J, the junction contained 2 bases not matched to a gene. Germline V gene data show CDR1 as LGHNA and CDR2 as YNFKEQ. The CDR3 reads CASSQGTSGSPDTQYF. The CDR3 DNA reads TGTGCCAGCAGCCAAGGGACTAGCGGGAGCCCAGATACGCAGTATTTT.

The table lists this clone with a few counts. CDR3 residues: CATDPGTGDATNEKLFF. DNA for the CDR3: TGTGCCACCGACCCCGGGACAGGGGATGCAACTAATGAAAAACTGTTTTTT. This sequence joins TRBV10-3 and TRBJ1-4; 10 bases align to TRBD1. The germline CDR1 and CDR2 sequences are ENHRY and SYGVKD. The junction had 11 bases not matched to a gene; V was cut back by 10 bases and J by 0 bases. The CDR3 is made up of 17 amino acids.

This sequence joins TRBV28 and TRBJ2-7; 9 bases fit TRBD2. The junction had 8 bases not matched to a gene; V was cut back by 1 base and J by 7 bases. The germline CDR1 and CDR2 sequences are MDHEN and SYDVKM. This CDR3 has 15 residues. The CDR3 is CASSLSLAGPWEQYF. The DNA of the CDR3 is TGTGCCAGCAGTTTATCCCTAGCGGGACCCTGGGAGCAGTACTTC.

This chain joins TRBV7-2 and TRBJ2-3, with 7 bases matching TRBD1. Germline CDR1 SGHTA, CDR2 FQGNSA. Trimming took 2 bases from V and 0 from J; bases not matched to a gene: 11. The CDR3 is 18 residues long. CDR3 sequence: CASSLTGRGSTSTDTQYF. The CDR3 nucleotides are TGTGCCAGCAGCTTAACTGGCAGGGGGTCAACTAGCACAGATACGCAGTATTTT.

This clone was observed a few times. The J gene is TRBJ1-5, the V gene TRBV28; D unclear. The CDR3 contains 12 residues. Germline lookup yields CDR1 MDHEN and CDR2 SYDVKM. V lost 3 bases, J lost 7 bases, and 7 bases lay in between. The DNA of the CDR3 is TGTGCCAGCAGTTTGGCCCACCAGCCCCAGCATTTT. Protein product: CASSLAHQPQHF.

The rearrangement uses TRBV9 and TRBJ2-7; 10 positions match TRBD1. V trimming: 4 bases; J trimming: 5 bases; junction bases outside the gene matches: 9. CDR1 is SGDLS, CDR2 YYNGEE, per germline. CDR3 length: 15 amino acids. In nucleotides, the CDR3 is TGTGCCAGCAGCCTCCGGGACAGGGGCAGCAACGAGCAGTACTTC. It codes for CASSLRDRGSNEQYF.

Concerning this clone itself: Other DNA sequences in this specimen translate into the identical CDR3. The V gene is TRBV30, the J gene TRBJ1-5; D uncertain. Trimming took off 0 bases at V and 4 bases at J, with 7 bases between the two ends. Per the germline V gene, CDR1 is GTSNPN and CDR2 is SVGIG (reference sequence). The length of the CDR3 is 13 residues. The CDR3 DNA sequence: TGTGCCTGGAGTGTACGAGGGAATCAGCCCCAGCATTTT. Translating it yields CAWSVRGNQPQHF.

The V and J genes are TRBV30 and TRBJ2-7; no clear D. Trimming removed 0 bases from V and 0 bases from J, with 9 bases in between. CDR1 GTSNPN and CDR2 SVGIG come from the germline V gene (reference sequence). The CDR3 has 14 amino acids. The chain's CDR3 is CAWSVGVSSYEQYF. CDR3 bases: TGTGCCTGGAGTGTAGGCGTCAGCTCCTACGAGCAGTACTTC.

This clone was counted only a few times. V usage is TRBV29-1 and J usage is TRBJ2-1; D uncertain. The V end lost 3 bases, the J end lost 6 bases, and 15 bases lay between the germline ends. Germline CDR1 reads SQVTM; CDR2 reads ANQGSEA. CDR3 length equals 14 residues. This CDR3 reads CSVEPGGVGNEQFF. The CDR3 nucleotides are TGCAGCGTTGAGCCGGGTGGGGTAGGCAATGAGCAGTTCTTC.

The chain has TRBV14 and TRBJ2-7; D is unresolved. The ends were cut back, 1 base at V and 4 bases at J, with 5 bases in the middle. Germline CDR1 and CDR2: SGHDN and FVKESK. This CDR3 has 12 residues. This CDR3 is CASSQGGYEQYF. DNA of the CDR3: TGTGCCAGCAGCCAAGGGGGATACGAGCAGTACTTC.

This clone appeared a few times. The chain uses TRBV5-1 and TRBJ2-2; no clear D gene. The CDR3 totals 14 residues. Trimming cost V 4 bases and J 0 bases, with 7 bases left between them. CDR1 SGHRS and CDR2 YFSETQ come from the germline V gene. CDR3 in DNA: TGCGCCAGCAGCCCACGGTCGAACACCGGGGAGCTGTTTTTT. This codes for CASSPRSNTGELFF.

This clone has only a few counts. The genes are TRBV10-3 and TRBJ2-4, with no clear D. The ends were cut back, 7 bases at V and 0 bases at J, with 7 bases in the middle. This CDR3 has 13 residues. Germline CDR1 ENHRY, CDR2 SYGVKD. CDR3 region: CAIMNGAKNIQYF. The CDR3 DNA is TGTGCCATCATGAATGGAGCCAAAAACATTCAGTACTTC.

J is TRBJ2-5 and V is TRBV11-2; D uncertain. The CDR3 runs 12 residues. V shed 5 bases and J shed 5 bases, with 9 bases lying between them. CDR1 is SGHAT and CDR2 is FQNNGV in the germline V gene. CDR3 DNA sequence: TGTGCCAGCAGCCGGACCGAGGAGACCCAGTACTTC. This sequence encodes CASSRTEETQYF.

Only a few counts were recorded for this clone. This chain uses TRBV9 with TRBJ2-3, with D tentatively TRBD2 (5 bases). Germline V CDR1 and CDR2: SGDLS, YYNGEE. The CDR3 consists of 14 residues. V was shortened by 0 bases and J by 5 bases, with 10 bases between the two germline ends. CDR3 DNA: TGTGCCAGCAGCGTAGCGAGGGAGAAAGATACGCAGTATTTT. Its protein product is CASSVAREKDTQYF.

The chain's CDR3 is CSVRDGLNTEAFF. Here the CDR3 DNA reads TGCAGCGTTAGAGACGGTCTGAACACTGAAGCTTTCTTT. The genes are TRBV29-1 and TRBJ1-1; D not resolved. Germline CDR1 reads SQVTM; CDR2 reads ANQGSEA. This CDR3 contains 13 residues. Trimming pared 5 bases from V and 0 bases from J, leaving 10 bases between.

This clone turned up a few times. The chain links TRBV19 to TRBJ2-5; 8 bases align to TRBD2. The ends lost 6 bases at V and 5 bases at J; junction bases unmatched: 5. The CDR3 runs to 13 residues. CDR1 and CDR2 (germline): LNHDA, SQIVND (reference sequence). The CDR3 sequence is CASSRGTRETQYF. CDR3 bases: TGTGCCAGTAGCCGCGGGACTAGGGAGACCCAGTACTTC. Full variable domain (remainder filled in from reference TRBV19 and TRBJ2-5): DGGITQSPKYLFRKEGQNVTLSCEQNLNHDAMYWYRQDPGQGLRLIYYSQIVNDFQKGDIAEGYSVSREKKESFPLTVTSAQKNPTAFYLCASSRGTRETQYFGPGTRLLVL.

By sample share, this clone is medium-sized. This chain's CDR3 is CASSQRYNYGYTF. The CDR3 region has the DNA TGTGCCAGCAGCCAAAGGTATAACTATGGCTACACCTTC. The V call is TRBV14, the J call TRBJ1-2; D gene unclear. This CDR3 comprises 13 residues. Trimming stripped 2 bases from V and 1 base from J, with 5 bases between. Germline CDR1 reads SGHDN; CDR2 reads FVKESK.

This sequence joins TRBV2 and TRBJ2-2, with 7 positions matching TRBD2. Germline V CDR1 and CDR2: SNHLY, FYNNEI. The CDR3 consists of 15 residues. V gave up 4 bases and J gave up 3 bases; unmatched junction bases: 5. The CDR3 protein is CASSVGGSDTGELFF. The CDR3 DNA reads TGTGCCAGCAGTGTCGGGGGGTCCGACACCGGGGAGCTGTTTTTT.

CDR3 loop: CASSGPYEQYF. Written as DNA, the CDR3 is TGTGCCAGCTCCGGCCCCTACGAGCAGTACTTC. This chain links TRBV5-4 with TRBJ2-7; unclear D gene. Trimming cost V 7 bases and J 2 bases, with 7 bases left between them. Per germline, CDR1 SGHNT and CDR2 YYREEE (reference sequence). The CDR3 consists of 11 residues. The full variable domain, in which reference TRBV5-4 and TRBJ2-7 provide the parts outside the CDR3, is ETGVTQSPTHLIKTRGQQVTLRCSSQSGHNTVSWYQQALGQGPQFIFQYYREEENGRGNFPPRFSGLQFPNYSSELNVNALELDDSALYLCASSGPYEQYFGPGTRLTVT.

A few counts support this clone. The V and J genes are TRBV5-5 and TRBJ2-2; possibly TRBD1 for D (6 bases). CDR3 length: 15 residues. Trimming took 2 bases from V and 0 from J, leaving 8 bases between them. Germline V gives CDR1 SGHKS, CDR2 YYEKEE (reference sequence). The CDR3: CASSLTGTNTGELFF. The DNA of the CDR3 is TGTGCCAGCAGCTTAACAGGGACGAACACCGGGGAGCTGTTTTTT.